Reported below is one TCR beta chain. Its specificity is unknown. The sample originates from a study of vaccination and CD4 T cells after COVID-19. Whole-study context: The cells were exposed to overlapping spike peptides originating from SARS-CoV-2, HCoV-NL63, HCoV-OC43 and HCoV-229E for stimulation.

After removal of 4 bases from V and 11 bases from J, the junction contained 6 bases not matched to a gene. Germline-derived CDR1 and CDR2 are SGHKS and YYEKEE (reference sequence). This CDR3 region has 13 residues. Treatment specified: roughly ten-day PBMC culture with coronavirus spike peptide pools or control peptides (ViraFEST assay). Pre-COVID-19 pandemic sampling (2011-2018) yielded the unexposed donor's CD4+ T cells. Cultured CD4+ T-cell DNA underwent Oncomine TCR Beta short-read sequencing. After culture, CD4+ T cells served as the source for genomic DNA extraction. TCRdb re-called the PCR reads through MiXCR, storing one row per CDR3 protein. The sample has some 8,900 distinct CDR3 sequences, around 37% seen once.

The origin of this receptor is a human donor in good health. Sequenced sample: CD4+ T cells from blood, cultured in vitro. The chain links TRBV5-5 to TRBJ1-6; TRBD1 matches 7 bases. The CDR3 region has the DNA TGTGCCAGCAGCCTAGACAGGGCTCCACCCCTCCACTTT. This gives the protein CASSLDRAPPLHF. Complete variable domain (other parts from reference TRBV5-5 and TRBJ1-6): DAGVTQSPTHLIKTRGQQVTLRCSPISGHKSVSWYQQVLGQGPQFIFQYYEKEERGRGNFPDRFSARQFPNYSSELNVNALLLGDSALYLCASSLDRAPPLHFGNGTRLTVT.